These 17 T cell receptor beta chains were sequenced from one sample in a study of T-cell memory formation after mild COVID-19. TCRdb fed the 5' RACE reads into MiXCR, producing one record per CDR3 protein. The data hold 65,000 to 95,000 distinct CDR3 sequences, with about 13% observed a single time. Source material: PBMCs or a T cell subset sorted from them (not recorded which). Every receptor here comes from a man aged 18 to 29 who had mild COVID-19 (a few samples of this study predate the infection). Cell type and time point are not known.

V gene TRBV7-6 combines with J gene TRBJ1-2; D might be TRBD1 (5 bases). The CDR3 spans 15 residues. V was clipped by 5 bases and J by 4 bases, with 17 bases between them. CDR1 SGHVS and CDR2 FNYEAQ come from the germline V gene. Written as DNA, the CDR3 is TGTGCCAGCAGCCCTGAGGCAGGGAGTAGCTATGGCTACACCTTC. This encodes CASSPEAGSSYGYTF.

This clonotype was observed a handful of times. The rearrangement joins TRBV6-5 to TRBJ2-2; 10 bases map to TRBD2. In germline, CDR1 is MNHEY, CDR2 SVGAGI. There are 17 residues in the CDR3. V shed 0 bases, J shed 4 bases, and the junction held 5 bases outside the gene matches. The CDR3 region has the DNA TGTGCCAGCAGTTACTCGAGGGGACTAGCGCGCACCGGGGAGCTGTTTTTT. Its translation is CASSYSRGLARTGELFF.

This clonotype turned up a few times. This chain connects TRBV12-3 or TRBV12-4 to TRBJ1-2; unclear D gene. This CDR3 region has 14 residues. The germline V and J ends were trimmed by 6 bases and 4 bases, with 15 bases remaining between them. This CDR3 reads CASSSSQAVYGYTF. The DNA of the CDR3 is TGTGCCAGCAGCTCGTCGCAGGCAGTCTATGGCTACACCTTC.

The rearrangement joins TRBV28 to TRBJ1-5; D ambiguous. V lost 4 bases, J lost 4 bases, and 14 bases lay in between. Per germline, CDR1 MDHEN and CDR2 SYDVKM. The CDR3 is 15 residues long. This chain's CDR3 is CASSSSVWVNQPQHF. CDR3 nucleotides: TGTGCCAGCAGTTCCAGCGTGTGGGTAAATCAGCCCCAGCATTTT.

The V call is TRBV7-9, the J call TRBJ2-1; 9 bases line up with TRBD1. The length of the CDR3 is 13 residues. Trimming cost V 5 bases and J 8 bases; bases outside gene matches: 4. CDR1 is SEHNR, CDR2 FQNEAQ, per germline (reference sequence). CDR3 residues: CASSLQGADEQFF. The CDR3 DNA is TGTGCCAGCAGCCTACAGGGGGCGGATGAGCAGTTCTTC.

V usage is TRBV9 and J usage is TRBJ2-7; D is ambiguous. V was clipped by 2 bases and J by 0 bases, with 9 bases between them. The CDR3 is 14 amino acids. Germline CDR1 is SGDLS and CDR2 is YYNGEE. CDR3 nucleotide sequence: TGTGCCAGCAGCGTTTATCCCGACTCCTACGAGCAGTACTTC. Encoded protein: CASSVYPDSYEQYF. Drawing the rest from reference TRBV9 and TRBJ2-7, the complete variable domain is DSGVTQTPKHLITATGQRVTLRCSPRSGDLSVYWYQQSLDQGLQFLIQYYNGEERAKGNILERFSAQQFPDLHSELNLSSLELGDSALYFCASSVYPDSYEQYFGPGTRLTVT.

The sample holds a few counts of this clonotype. The CDR3, as DNA: TGCGCCAGCAGCCAAGGGCACAGGGGGGCCTACGAGCAGTACTTC. It specifies CASSQGHRGAYEQYF. This rearrangement joins TRBV4-3 to TRBJ2-7, with 8 nucleotides matching TRBD1. This CDR3 region has 15 residues. V shed 1 base, J shed 2 bases, and the junction held 4 bases outside the gene matches. The germline gives CDR1 LGHNA, CDR2 YSLEER.

This clonotype turned up a few times. This chain joins TRBV20-1 and TRBJ2-7, with 7 bases aligning to TRBD1. The CDR3 is made up of 17 amino acids. The trim removed 2 bases at V and 4 bases at J, leaving 17 bases unmatched. Germline CDR1 DFQATT, CDR2 SNEGSKA (reference sequence). CDR3 nucleotide sequence: TGCAGTGCTAGACAACACGCTCCCGGGACAGCAACATACGAGCAGTACGTC. It translates to CSARQHAPGTATYEQYV.

The genes are TRBV7-9 and TRBJ2-1, with 10 bases identical to TRBD1. V lost 4 bases, J lost 4 bases, and 10 bases stayed unmatched. Per germline, CDR1 SEHNR and CDR2 FQNEAQ (reference sequence). The CDR3 is 17 residues long. As DNA, the CDR3 is TGTGCCAGCAGCTCGTATACTCCGGGACAGGGGTACAATGAGCAGTTCTTC. Translated: CASSSYTPGQGYNEQFF.

This rearrangement joins TRBV4-3 to TRBJ2-3; D call uncertain. In germline, CDR1 is LGHNA, CDR2 YSLEER. The CDR3 extends over 17 amino acids. V gave up 1 base and J gave up 4 bases, with 18 bases separating them. CDR3: CASSQGIAARAADTQYF. Written as DNA, the CDR3 is TGCGCCAGCAGCCAAGGGATTGCGGCTAGAGCCGCAGATACGCAGTATTTT.

This rearrangement joins TRBV5-6 to TRBJ1-2; 8 bases match TRBD1. Germline V CDR1 and CDR2: SGHDT, YYEEEE. This CDR3 has 15 amino acids. J was trimmed by 7 bases and V by 2 bases; bases with no gene match: 10. The CDR3 bases are TGTGCCAGCAGCTTCCTGACAGGGGTGAAGGGTGGCTACACCTTC. It codes for CASSFLTGVKGGYTF.

The chain links TRBV4-3 to TRBJ1-3, with a possible D match to TRBD1 (5 bases). This CDR3 spans 15 amino acids. CDR1 and CDR2 (germline): LGHNA, YSLEER. Trimming took 3 bases from V and 2 from J, leaving 11 bases between them. The CDR3 bases are TGCGCCAGCAGCCACGACAGAAGCCCTGGAAACACCATATATTTT. This sequence encodes CASSHDRSPGNTIYF.

The chain employs TRBV12-3 or TRBV12-4 and TRBJ1-2; no reliable D call. This CDR3 is 14 amino acids long. Trimming took off 5 bases at V and 6 bases at J, with 16 bases between the two ends. The CDR3 protein is CASSTTGGVNGYTF. In DNA form, the CDR3 reads TGTGCCAGCAGTACCACCGGAGGAGTGAATGGCTACACCTTC.

The V gene is TRBV3-1, the J gene TRBJ2-3, with TRBD2 as a possible D gene (6 bases). Germline V gene data show CDR1 as LGHDT and CDR2 as YNNKEL (reference sequence). V lost 4 bases to trimming and J lost 6 bases, with 14 bases between them. This CDR3 has 14 residues. In nucleotides, the CDR3 is TGTGCCAGCAGCCCGTTGCCGGGAGTGGATACGCAGTATTTT. It translates to CASSPLPGVDTQYF.

CDR3 sequence reads: CASSYSAPPYSGNTIYF. The DNA for the CDR3 is TGTGCCAGCAGTTACTCGGCTCCGCCCTACTCTGGAAACACCATATATTTT. This chain links TRBV6-5 with TRBJ1-3; D is unclear. The CDR3 runs to 17 residues. The germline V gene has CDR1 MNHEY and CDR2 SVGAGI. V gave up 0 bases and J gave up 0 bases, with 12 bases separating them.

The chain has TRBV7-8 and TRBJ1-5, with D unresolved. CDR3 length: 12 amino acids. V lost 7 bases to trimming and J lost 2 bases, with 6 bases between them. Germline CDR1 and CDR2: SGHVS and FQNEAQ. The CDR3 bases are TGTGCCAGCAACACGGGCAATCAGCCCCAGCATTTT. This encodes CASNTGNQPQHF.

This clonotype was observed a handful of times. This chain uses TRBV6-6 with TRBJ2-7, with TRBD2 identical over 8 bases. The CDR3 loop spans 15 amino acids. With V trimmed by 2 bases and J by 0 bases, 3 bases remained unmatched. The germline V gene encodes CDR1 MNHNY and CDR2 SVGAGI (reference sequence). The CDR3: CASSYSGGSSYEQYV. In DNA form, the CDR3 reads TGTGCCAGCAGTTACAGCGGGGGAAGCTCCTACGAGCAGTACGTC.